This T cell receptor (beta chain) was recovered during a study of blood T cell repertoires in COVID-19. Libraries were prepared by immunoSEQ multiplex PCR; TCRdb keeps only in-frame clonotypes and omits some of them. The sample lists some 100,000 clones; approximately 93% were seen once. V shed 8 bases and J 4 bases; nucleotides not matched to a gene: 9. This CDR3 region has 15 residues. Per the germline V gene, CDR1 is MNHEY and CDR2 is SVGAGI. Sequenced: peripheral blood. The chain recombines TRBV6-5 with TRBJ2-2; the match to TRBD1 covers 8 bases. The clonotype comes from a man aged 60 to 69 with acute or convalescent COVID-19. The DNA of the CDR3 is TGTGCCAGCCGAAGACAGGGGTTCGGCACCGGGGAGCTGTTTTTT. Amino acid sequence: CASRRQGFGTGELFF.